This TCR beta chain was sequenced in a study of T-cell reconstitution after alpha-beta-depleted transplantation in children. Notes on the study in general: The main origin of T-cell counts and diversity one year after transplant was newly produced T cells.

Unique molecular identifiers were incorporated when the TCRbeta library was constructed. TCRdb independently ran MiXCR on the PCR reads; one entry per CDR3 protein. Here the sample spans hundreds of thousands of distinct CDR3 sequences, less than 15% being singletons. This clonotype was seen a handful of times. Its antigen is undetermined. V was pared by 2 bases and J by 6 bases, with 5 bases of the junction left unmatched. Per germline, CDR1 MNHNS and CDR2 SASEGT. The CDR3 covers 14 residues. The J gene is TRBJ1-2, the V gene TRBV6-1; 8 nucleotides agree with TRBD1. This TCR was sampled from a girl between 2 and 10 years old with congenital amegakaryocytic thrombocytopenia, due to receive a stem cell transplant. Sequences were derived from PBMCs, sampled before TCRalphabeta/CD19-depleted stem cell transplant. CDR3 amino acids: CASSERQGLHGYTF. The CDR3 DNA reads TGTGCCAGCAGTGAAAGACAGGGGTTACATGGCTACACCTTC.